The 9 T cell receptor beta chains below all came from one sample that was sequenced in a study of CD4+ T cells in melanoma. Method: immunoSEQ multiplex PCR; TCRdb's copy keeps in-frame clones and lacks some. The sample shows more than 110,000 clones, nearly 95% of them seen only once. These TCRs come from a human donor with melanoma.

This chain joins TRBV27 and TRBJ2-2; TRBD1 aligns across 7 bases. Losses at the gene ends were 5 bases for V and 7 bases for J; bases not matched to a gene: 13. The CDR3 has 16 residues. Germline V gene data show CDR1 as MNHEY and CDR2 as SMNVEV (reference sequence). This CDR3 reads CASSPPDRVSDGELFF. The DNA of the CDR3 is TGTGCCAGCAGTCCGCCCGACAGGGTTTCGGACGGGGAGCTGTTTTTT.

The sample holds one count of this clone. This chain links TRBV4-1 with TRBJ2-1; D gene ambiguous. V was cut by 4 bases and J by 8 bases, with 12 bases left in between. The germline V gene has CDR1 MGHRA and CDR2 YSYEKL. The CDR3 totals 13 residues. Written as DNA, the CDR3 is TGCGCCAGCAGCCCTCAAACCCGGGATGAGCAGTTCTTC. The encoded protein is CASSPQTRDEQFF.

CDR3 bases: TGTGCCAGCAGCTTACTAGCGGGGCCCTACGAGCAGTACTTC. As protein: CASSLLAGPYEQYF. The chain carries TRBV5-4 and TRBJ2-7; TRBD2 matches 10 bases. Trimming removed 2 bases from V and 2 bases from J; junction bases left unmatched: 1. CDR3 length equals 14 residues. CDR1 is SGHNT, CDR2 YYREEE, per germline (reference sequence). Combining the CDR3 with reference TRBV5-4 and TRBJ2-7 gives the whole variable domain ETGVTQSPTHLIKTRGQQVTLRCSSQSGHNTVSWYQQALGQGPQFIFQYYREEENGRGNFPPRFSGLQFPNYSSELNVNALELDDSALYLCASSLLAGPYEQYFGPGTRLTVT.

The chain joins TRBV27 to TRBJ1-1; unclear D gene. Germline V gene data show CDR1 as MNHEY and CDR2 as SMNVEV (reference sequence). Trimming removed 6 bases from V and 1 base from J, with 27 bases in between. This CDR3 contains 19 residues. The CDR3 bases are TGTGCCAGCAGACGAGCCGGCCTTGAGGGCGGAGGCGGGAACACTGAAGCTTTCTTT. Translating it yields CASRRAGLEGGGGNTEAFF.

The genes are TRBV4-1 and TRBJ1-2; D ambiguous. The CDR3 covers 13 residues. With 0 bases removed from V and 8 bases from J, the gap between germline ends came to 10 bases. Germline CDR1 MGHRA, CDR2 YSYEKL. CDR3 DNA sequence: TGCGCCAGCAGCCAAGAGGTAGGCTCAGGCTACACCTTC. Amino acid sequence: CASSQEVGSGYTF.

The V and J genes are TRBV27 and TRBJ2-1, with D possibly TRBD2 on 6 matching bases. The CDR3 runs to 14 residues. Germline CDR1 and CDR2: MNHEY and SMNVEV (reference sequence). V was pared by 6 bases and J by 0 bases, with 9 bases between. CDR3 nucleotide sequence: TGTGCCAGCAGGCGGGGTGGCTCCTACAATGAGCAGTTCTTC. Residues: CASRRGGSYNEQFF.

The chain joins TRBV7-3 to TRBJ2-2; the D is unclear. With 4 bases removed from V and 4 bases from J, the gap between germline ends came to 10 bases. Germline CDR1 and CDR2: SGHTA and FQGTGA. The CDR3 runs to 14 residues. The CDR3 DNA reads TGTGCCAGCAGCTATACAATACCCACCGGGGAGCTGTTTTTT. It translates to CASSYTIPTGELFF.

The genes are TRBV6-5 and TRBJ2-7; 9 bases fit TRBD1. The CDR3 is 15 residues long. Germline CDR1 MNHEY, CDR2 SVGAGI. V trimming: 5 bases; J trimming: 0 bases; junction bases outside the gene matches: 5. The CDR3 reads CASSQQGASSYEQYF. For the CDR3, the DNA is TGTGCCAGCAGTCAACAGGGGGCAAGCTCCTACGAGCAGTACTTC.

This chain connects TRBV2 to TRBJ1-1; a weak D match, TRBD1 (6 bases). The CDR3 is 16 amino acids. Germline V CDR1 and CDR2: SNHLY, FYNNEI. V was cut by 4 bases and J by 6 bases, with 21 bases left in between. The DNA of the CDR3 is TGTGCCAGCAGTGCGGACAGCCGTGGGGACACGTCTGAAGCTTTCTTT. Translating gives CASSADSRGDTSEAFF. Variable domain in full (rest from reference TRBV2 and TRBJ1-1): EPEVTQTPSHQVTQMGQEVILRCVPISNHLYFYWYRQILGQKVEFLVSFYNNEISEKSEIFDDQFSVERPDGSNFTLKIRSTKLEDSAMYFCASSADSRGDTSEAFFGQGTRLTVV.